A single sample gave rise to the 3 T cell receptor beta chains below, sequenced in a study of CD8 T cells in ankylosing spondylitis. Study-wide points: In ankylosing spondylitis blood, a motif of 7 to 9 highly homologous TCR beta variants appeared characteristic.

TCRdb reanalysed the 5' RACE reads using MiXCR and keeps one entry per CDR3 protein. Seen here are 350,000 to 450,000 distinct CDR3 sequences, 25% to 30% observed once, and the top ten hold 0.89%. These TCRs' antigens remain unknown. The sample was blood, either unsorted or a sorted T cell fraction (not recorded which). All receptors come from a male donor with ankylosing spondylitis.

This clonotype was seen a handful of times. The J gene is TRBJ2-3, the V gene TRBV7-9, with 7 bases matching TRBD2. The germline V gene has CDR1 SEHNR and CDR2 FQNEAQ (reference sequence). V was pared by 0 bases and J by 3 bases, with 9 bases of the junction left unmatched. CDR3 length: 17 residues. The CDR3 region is CASSLAEAGDRTDTQYF. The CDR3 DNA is TGTGCCAGCAGCTTAGCGGAGGCGGGAGACCGGACAGATACGCAGTATTTT. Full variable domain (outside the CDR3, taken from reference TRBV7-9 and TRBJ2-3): DTGVSQNPRHKITKRGQNVTFRCDPISEHNRLYWYRQTLGQGPEFLTYFQNEAQLEKSRLLSDRFSAERPKGSFSTLEIQRTEQGDSAMYLCASSLAEAGDRTDTQYFGPGTRLTVL.

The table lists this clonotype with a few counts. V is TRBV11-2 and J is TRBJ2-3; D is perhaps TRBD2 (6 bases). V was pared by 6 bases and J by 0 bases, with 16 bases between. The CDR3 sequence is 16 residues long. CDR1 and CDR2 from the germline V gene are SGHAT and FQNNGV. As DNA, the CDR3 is TGTGCCAGCAGTAGCGCGGGGCTAACTAGCACAGATACGCAGTATTTT. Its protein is CASSSAGLTSTDTQYF.

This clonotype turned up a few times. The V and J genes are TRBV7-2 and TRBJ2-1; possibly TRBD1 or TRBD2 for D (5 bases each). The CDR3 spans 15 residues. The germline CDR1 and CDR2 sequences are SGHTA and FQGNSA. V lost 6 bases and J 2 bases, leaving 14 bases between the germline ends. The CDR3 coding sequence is TGTGCCAGCAGTAGGGACCTGGGGCCCTACAATGAGCAGTTCTTC. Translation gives CASSRDLGPYNEQFF.